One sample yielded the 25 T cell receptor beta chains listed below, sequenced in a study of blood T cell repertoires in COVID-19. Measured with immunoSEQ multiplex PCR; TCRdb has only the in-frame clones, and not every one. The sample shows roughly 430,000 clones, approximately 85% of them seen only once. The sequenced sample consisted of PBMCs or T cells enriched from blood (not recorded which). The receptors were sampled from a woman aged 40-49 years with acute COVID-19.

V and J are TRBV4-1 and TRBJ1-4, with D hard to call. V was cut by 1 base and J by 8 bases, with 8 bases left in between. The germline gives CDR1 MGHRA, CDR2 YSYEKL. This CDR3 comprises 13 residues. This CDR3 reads CASSQVRYEKLFF. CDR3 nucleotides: TGCGCCAGCAGCCAAGTACGGTACGAAAAACTGTTTTTT.

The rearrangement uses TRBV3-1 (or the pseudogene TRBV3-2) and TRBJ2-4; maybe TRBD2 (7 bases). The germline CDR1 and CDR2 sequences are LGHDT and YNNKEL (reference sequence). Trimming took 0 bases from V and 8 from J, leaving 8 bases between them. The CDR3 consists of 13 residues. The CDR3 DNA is TGTGCCAGCAGCCAAGAGCGGGGGCACATTCAGTACTTC. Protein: CASSQERGHIQYF.

The CDR3 nucleotides read TGTGCCAGCAGACGGGCAGGGGGTAACACTGAAGCTTTCTTT. Translation: CASRRAGGNTEAFF. The V and J genes are TRBV27 and TRBJ1-1, with TRBD1 matching over 7 bases. V lost 6 bases to trimming and J lost 2 bases; unmatched junction nucleotides: 6. Germline loops: CDR1 MNHEY, CDR2 SMNVEV (reference sequence). CDR3 length equals 14 residues.

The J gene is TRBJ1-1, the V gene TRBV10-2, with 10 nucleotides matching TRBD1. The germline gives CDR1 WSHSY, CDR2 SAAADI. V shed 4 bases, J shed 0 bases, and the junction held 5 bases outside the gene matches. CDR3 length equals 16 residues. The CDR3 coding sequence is TGCGCCAGCAGTGGGGGACAGGGGCCAATGAACACTGAAGCTTTCTTT. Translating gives CASSGGQGPMNTEAFF.

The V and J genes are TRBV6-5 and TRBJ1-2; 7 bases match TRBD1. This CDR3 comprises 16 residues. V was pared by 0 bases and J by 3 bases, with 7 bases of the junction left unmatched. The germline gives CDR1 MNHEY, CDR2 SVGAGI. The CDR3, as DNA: TGTGCCAGCAGTTACTCCGACAGGGATCAAGACTATGGCTACACCTTC. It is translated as CASSYSDRDQDYGYTF.

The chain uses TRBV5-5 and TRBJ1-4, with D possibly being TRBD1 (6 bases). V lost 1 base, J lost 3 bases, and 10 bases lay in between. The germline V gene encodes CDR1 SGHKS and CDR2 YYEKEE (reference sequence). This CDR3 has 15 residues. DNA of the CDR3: TGTGCCAGCAGCTTGCAGGGGACCTCTAATGAAAAACTGTTTTTT. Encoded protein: CASSLQGTSNEKLFF.

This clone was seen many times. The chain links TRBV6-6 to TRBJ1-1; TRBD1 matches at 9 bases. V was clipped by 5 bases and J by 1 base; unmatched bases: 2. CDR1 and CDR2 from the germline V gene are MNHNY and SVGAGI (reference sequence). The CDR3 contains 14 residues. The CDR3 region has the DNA TGTGCCAGCAGTAGGGACAGGGAGAACACTGAAGCTTTCTTT. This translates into CASSRDRENTEAFF.

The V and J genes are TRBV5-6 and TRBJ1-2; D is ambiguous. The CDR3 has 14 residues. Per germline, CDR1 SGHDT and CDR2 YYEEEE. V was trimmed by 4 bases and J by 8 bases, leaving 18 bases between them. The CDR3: CASSPGGFPEGYTF. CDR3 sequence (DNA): TGTGCCAGCAGCCCAGGAGGGTTTCCAGAGGGCTACACCTTC.

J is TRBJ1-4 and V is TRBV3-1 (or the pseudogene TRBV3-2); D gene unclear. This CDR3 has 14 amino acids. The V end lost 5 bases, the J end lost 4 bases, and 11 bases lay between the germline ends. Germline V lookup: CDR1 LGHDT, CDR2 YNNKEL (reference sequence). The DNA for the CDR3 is TGTGCCAGCAGCGAAGGCAGTCTTAATGAAAAACTGTTTTTT. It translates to CASSEGSLNEKLFF.

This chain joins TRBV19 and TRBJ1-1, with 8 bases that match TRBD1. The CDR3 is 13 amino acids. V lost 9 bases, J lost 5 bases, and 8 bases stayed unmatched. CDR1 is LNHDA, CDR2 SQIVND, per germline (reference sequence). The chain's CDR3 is CASATGGRTEAFF. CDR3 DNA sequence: TGTGCCAGCGCTACAGGGGGGAGGACTGAAGCTTTCTTT.

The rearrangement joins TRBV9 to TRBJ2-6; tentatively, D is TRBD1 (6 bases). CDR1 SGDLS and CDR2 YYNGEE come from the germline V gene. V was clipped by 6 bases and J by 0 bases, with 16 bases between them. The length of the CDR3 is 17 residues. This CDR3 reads CASTEGQPNSGANVLTF. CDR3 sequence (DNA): TGTGCCAGCACCGAAGGACAGCCTAACTCTGGGGCCAACGTCCTGACTTTC.

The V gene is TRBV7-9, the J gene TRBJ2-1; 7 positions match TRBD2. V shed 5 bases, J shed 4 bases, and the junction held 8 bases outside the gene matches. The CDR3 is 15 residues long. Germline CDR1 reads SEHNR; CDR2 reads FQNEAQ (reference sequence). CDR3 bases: TGTGCCAGCAGCCAAAGCCGGGGGGAATACAATGAGCAGTTCTTC. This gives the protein CASSQSRGEYNEQFF.

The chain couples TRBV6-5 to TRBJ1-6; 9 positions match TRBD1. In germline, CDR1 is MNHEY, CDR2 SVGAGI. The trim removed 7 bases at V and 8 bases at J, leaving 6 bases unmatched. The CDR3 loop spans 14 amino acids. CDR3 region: CASKRDRAHSPLHF. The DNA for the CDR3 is TGTGCCAGCAAGAGGGACAGGGCCCATTCACCCCTCCACTTT.

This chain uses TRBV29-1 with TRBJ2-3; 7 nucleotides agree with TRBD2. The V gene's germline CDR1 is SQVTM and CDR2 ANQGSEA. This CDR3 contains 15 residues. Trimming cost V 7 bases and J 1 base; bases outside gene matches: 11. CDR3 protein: CSGATAGPRTDTQYF. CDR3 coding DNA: TGCAGCGGAGCTACAGCGGGGCCACGCACAGATACGCAGTATTTT.

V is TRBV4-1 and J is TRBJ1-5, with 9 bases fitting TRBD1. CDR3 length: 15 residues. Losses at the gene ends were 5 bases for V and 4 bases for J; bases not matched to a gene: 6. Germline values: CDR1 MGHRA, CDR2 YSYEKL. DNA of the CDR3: TGCGCCAGCAGCTTGAGGACAGGGGATAATCAGCCCCAGCATTTT. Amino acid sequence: CASSLRTGDNQPQHF.

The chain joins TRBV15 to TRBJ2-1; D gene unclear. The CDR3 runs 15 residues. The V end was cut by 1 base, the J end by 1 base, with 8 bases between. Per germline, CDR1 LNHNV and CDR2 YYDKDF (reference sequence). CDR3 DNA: TGTGCCACCAGCAGAGCGCGATCATCCTACAATGAGCAGTTCTTC. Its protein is CATSRARSSYNEQFF.

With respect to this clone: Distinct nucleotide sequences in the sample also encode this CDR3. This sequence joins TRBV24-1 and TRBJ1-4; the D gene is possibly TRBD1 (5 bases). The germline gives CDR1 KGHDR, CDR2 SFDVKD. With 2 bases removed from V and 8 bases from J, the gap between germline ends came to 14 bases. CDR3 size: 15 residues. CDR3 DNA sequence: TGTGCCACCAGTGATTCAAGGGGTTCAGGGGAAAAACTGTTTTTT. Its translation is CATSDSRGSGEKLFF.

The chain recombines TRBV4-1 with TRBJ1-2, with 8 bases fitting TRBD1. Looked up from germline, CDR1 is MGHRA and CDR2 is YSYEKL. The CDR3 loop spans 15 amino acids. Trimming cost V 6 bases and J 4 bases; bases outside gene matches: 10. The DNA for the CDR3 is TGCGCCAGCAGTGATCAGGAGGACAGGGCCTATGGCTACACCTTC. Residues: CASSDQEDRAYGYTF.

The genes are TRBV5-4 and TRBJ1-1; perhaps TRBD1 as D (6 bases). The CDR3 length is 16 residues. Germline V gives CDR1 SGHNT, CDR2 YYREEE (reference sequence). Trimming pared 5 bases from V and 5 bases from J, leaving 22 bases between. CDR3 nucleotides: TGTGCCAGCAGAACTAACCTGCTAGGGGGAAGTACTGAAGCTTTCTTT. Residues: CASRTNLLGGSTEAFF.

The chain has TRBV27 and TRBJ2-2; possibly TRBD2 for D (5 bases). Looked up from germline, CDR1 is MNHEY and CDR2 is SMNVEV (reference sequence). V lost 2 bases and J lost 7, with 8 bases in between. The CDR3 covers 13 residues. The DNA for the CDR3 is TGTGCCAGCAGTTTAACCGAGGGCGGGGAGCTGTTTTTT. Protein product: CASSLTEGGELFF.

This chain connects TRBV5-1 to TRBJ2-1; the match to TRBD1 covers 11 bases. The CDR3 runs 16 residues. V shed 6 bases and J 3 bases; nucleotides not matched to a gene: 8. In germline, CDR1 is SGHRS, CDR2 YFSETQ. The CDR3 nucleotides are TGCGCCAGCACCTTAGACGGGACAGGGGGCTACAATGAGCAGTTCTTC. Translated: CASTLDGTGGYNEQFF.

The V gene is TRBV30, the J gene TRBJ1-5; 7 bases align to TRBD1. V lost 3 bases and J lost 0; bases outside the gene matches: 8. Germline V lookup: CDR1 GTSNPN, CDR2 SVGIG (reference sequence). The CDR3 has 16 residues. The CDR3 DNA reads TGTGCCTGGAGGGACAGGTGGGGGAATAGCAATCAGCCCCAGCATTTT. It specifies CAWRDRWGNSNQPQHF.

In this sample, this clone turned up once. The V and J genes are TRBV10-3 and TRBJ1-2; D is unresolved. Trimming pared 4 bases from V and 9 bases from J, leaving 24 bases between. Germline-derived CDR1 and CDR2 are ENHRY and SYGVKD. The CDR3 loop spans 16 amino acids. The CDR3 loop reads CAISAAGVGPSRSYTF. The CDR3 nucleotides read TGTGCCATCAGTGCTGCCGGGGTGGGTCCCAGTCGTAGCTACACCTTC.

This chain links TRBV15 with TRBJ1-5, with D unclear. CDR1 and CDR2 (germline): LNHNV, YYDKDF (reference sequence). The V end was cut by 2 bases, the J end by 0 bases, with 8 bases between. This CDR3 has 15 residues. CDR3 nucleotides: TGTGCCACCAGCAGACTCGCCGGTAGCAATCAGCCCCAGCATTTT. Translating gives CATSRLAGSNQPQHF.

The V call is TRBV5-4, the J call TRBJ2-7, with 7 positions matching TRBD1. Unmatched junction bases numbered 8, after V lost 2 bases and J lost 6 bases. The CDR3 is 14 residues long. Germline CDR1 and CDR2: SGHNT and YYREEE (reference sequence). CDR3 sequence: CASSFDRVSGEQYF. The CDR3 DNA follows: TGTGCCAGCAGCTTTGACAGGGTATCGGGCGAGCAGTACTTC.